This is a list of T cell receptor beta chains from one sample in a study of shared clonotypes between healthy human individuals. The method was immunoSEQ multiplex PCR; TCRdb's version includes in-frame clones alone and lacks a portion of them. Here the sample spans a few million clones, 85% to 95% being singletons. Sequencing was carried out using naive CD4+ T cells from PBMCs. All receptors derive from a man between 18 and 29 years old in good health. Some clones in this sample may be carry-over from other donors' samples. The CDR3 runs from the conserved cysteine through the conserved F or W. A D gene is named only where the DNA matches it firmly. The listing skips clone size in some rows; elsewhere it reads once, few, many or a size class.

TRBV28	.	.	TRBJ2-1	CASSLSYRSSYNEQFF	TGTGCCAGCAGTTTATCGTACAGGAGCTCCTACAATGAGCAGTTCTTC
TRBV21-1	few	.	TRBJ1-1	CASSPTRLNTEAFF	TGTGCCAGCAGCCCAACGAGGTTGAACACTGAAGCTTTCTTT
TRBV5-4	.	.	TRBJ1-4	CASSGAQGRANEKLFF	TGTGCCAGCAGCGGGGCCCAAGGGCGGGCTAATGAAAAACTGTTTTTT
TRBV10-3	.	.	TRBJ2-3	CAISDRTDTQYF	TGTGCCATCAGTGACCGCACAGATACGCAGTATTTT
TRBV4-1	.	.	TRBJ1-1	CASSQVVILVRPTEAFF	TGCGCCAGCAGCCAAGTGGTTATACTCGTCCGACCCACTGAAGCTTTCTTT
TRBV5-1	.	.	TRBJ1-5	CASSLSLGNQPQHF	TGCGCCAGCAGCTTATCGTTAGGCAATCAGCCCCAGCATTTT
TRBV7-8	once	.	TRBJ2-7	CASSLYRAYEQYF	TGTGCCAGCAGCTTGTACAGGGCCTACGAGCAGTACTTC
TRBV2	.	.	TRBJ2-5	CANATGDGGETQYF	TGTGCCAACGCGACAGGGGACGGGGGGGAGACCCAGTACTTC
TRBV30	.	.	TRBJ2-2	CAWRDRTGELFF	TGTGCCTGGAGAGACCGGACCGGGGAGCTGTTTTTT
TRBV10-3	once	.	TRBJ2-5	CAISEASFLETQYF	TGTGCCATCAGTGAAGCCAGTTTCCTGGAGACCCAGTACTTC
TRBV18	.	.	TRBJ2-7	CASSPPAGQSYEQYF	TGTGCCAGCTCACCACCGGCGGGACAGTCCTACGAGCAGTACTTC
TRBV28	.	TRBD2	TRBJ2-5	CASTTSWQETQYF	TGTGCCAGCACGACTAGCTGGCAAGAGACCCAGTACTTC
TRBV7-9	.	.	TRBJ1-4	CASSLVVTGATNEKLFF	TGTGCCAGCAGCTTAGTGGTAACAGGTGCAACTAATGAAAAACTGTTTTTT
TRBV29-1	.	TRBD2	TRBJ2-1	CSVEEGAGDNYNEQFF	TGCAGCGTTGAAGAAGGGGCGGGGGATAACTACAATGAGCAGTTCTTC
TRBV2	.	TRBD2	TRBJ2-3	CASVPGTTRGDTQYF	TGTGCCAGCGTACCCGGGACTACCCGAGGAGATACGCAGTATTTT
TRBV28	.	.	TRBJ2-2	CASTRRVGRDGELFF	TGTGCCAGCACCCGGCGGGTGGGGCGGGACGGGGAGCTGTTTTTT
TRBV28	.	.	TRBJ1-2	CASTGVSNYGYTF	TGTGCCAGCACAGGGGTGTCTAACTATGGCTACACCTTC
TRBV14	once	.	TRBJ2-5	CASSQYTWAQYF	TGTGCCAGCAGCCAATACACCTGGGCCCAGTACTTC
TRBV19	.	TRBD2	TRBJ2-7	CASIGRRTSGAYEQYF	TGTGCCAGTATCGGGCGCCGGACTAGCGGGGCCTACGAGCAGTACTTC
TRBV4-2	.	.	TRBJ1-6	CASTLSGTIENSPLHF	TGTGCCAGCACGTTGTCGGGAACGATCGAGAATTCACCCCTCCACTTT
TRBV28	.	.	TRBJ2-6	CAQPPQSSGANVLTF	TGTGCACAACCGCCCCAGAGCTCTGGGGCCAACGTCCTGACTTTC
TRBV29-1	.	TRBD1	TRBJ2-7	CSVGQGVWDEQYF	TGCAGCGTCGGACAGGGGGTATGGGACGAGCAGTACTTC
TRBV2	.	TRBD2	TRBJ2-1	CASSPSGGRYEQFF	TGTGCCAGCAGTCCCTCCGGCGGGAGGTATGAGCAGTTCTTC
TRBV28	.	.	TRBJ2-1	CASSLGHSGQEQFF	TGTGCCAGCAGTTTGGGTCATAGCGGACAAGAGCAGTTCTTC
TRBV7-2	.	.	TRBJ1-1	CASEGSWRTEAFF	TGTGCCAGCGAAGGTTCGTGGCGGACTGAAGCTTTCTTT
TRBV7-9	.	.	TRBJ2-1	CASSPTPRAGTYNEQFF	TGTGCCAGCAGCCCGACCCCCAGGGCAGGAACCTACAATGAGCAGTTCTTC
TRBV18	.	TRBD1	TRBJ2-5	CASSAGQGSETQYF	TGTGCCAGCTCAGCGGGACAGGGTTCGGAGACCCAGTACTTC
TRBV6-1	.	TRBD1	TRBJ2-7	CASRTGTGDYEQYF	TGTGCCAGCAGAACCGGGACAGGGGACTACGAGCAGTACTTC
TRBV10-3	.	.	TRBJ1-2	CAISAGGFYGYTF	TGTGCCATCAGTGCGGGGGGTTTCTATGGCTACACCTTC
TRBV5-6	.	TRBD2	TRBJ2-3	CASSQGLAGDTQYF	TGTGCCAGCAGCCAGGGACTAGCGGGAGATACGCAGTATTTT
TRBV28	.	TRBD1	TRBJ2-5	CASSQPGQGGETQYF	TGTGCCAGCAGCCAACCCGGACAGGGGGGAGAGACCCAGTACTTC
TRBV4-1	.	TRBD2	TRBJ2-3	CASSQKASGTDTQYF	TGCGCCAGCAGCCAAAAAGCTAGCGGGACAGATACGCAGTATTTT
TRBV18	.	TRBD2	TRBJ2-2	CASSLFSPDTAGGTGELFF	TGTGCCAGCTCACTCTTTTCACCGGATACAGCGGGAGGCACCGGGGAGCTGTTTTTT
TRBV2	.	TRBD1	TRBJ1-4	CANRDRGLHNEKLFF	TGTGCCAACAGGGACAGGGGGCTCCATAATGAAAAACTGTTTTTT